This T cell receptor (beta chain) originates from a study of T cell responses to AZD1222 COVID-19 vaccine. Notes on this clone: The antigen is unknown.

Whole-study results and caveats: Clonal diversity may have been underestimated in mostly white British donors. Repertoire sampling was restricted to post-peak T cell response timepoints. Spike-specific TCR repertoires showed rising breadth and depth after two AZD1222 doses.

Trimming removed 4 bases from V and 4 bases from J, with 5 bases in between. There are 11 residues in the CDR3. The table came from immunoSEQ multiplex PCR; TCRdb's copy has only in-frame clones and leaves some out. The table lists roughly 70,000 clones, about 80% of them singletons. The chain couples TRBV12-3 or TRBV12-4 to TRBJ2-7; D is uncertain. This specimen consisted of peripheral blood, obtained 28 days after the second AZD1222 dose. This receptor was obtained from an adult who received the AZD1222 COVID-19 vaccine. This chain's CDR3 is CASSSLYEQYF. The CDR3, as DNA: TGTGCCAGCAGTTCCCTTTACGAGCAGTACTTC.